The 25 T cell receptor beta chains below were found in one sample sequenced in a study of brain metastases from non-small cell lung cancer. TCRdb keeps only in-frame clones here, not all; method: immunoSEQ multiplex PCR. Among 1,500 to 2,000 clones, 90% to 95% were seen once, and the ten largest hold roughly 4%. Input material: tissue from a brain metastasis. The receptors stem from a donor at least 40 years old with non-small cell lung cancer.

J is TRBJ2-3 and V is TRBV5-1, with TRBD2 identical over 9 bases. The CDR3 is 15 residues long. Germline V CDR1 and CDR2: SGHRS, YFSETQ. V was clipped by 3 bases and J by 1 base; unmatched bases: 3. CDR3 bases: TGCGCCAGCAGCTCTATAGCGGGGGGCACAGATACGCAGTATTTT. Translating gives CASSSIAGGTDTQYF.

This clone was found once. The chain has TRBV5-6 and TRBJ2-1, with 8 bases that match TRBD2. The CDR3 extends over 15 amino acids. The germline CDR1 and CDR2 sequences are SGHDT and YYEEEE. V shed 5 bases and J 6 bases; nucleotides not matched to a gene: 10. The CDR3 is CASSLTGGPSNEQFF. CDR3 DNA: TGTGCCAGCAGTCTTACGGGGGGGCCCTCCAATGAGCAGTTCTTC. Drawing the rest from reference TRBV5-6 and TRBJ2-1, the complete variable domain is DAGVTQSPTHLIKTRGQQVTLRCSPKSGHDTVSWYQQALGQGPQFIFQYYEEEERQRGNFPDRFSGHQFPNYSSELNVNALLLGDSALYLCASSLTGGPSNEQFFGPGTRLTVL.

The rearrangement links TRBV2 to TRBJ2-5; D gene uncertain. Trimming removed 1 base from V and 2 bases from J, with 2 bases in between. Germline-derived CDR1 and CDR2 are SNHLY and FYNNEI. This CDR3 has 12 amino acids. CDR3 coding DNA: TGTGCCAGCAGTGAAGGTCAAGAGACCCAGTACTTC. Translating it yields CASSEGQETQYF.

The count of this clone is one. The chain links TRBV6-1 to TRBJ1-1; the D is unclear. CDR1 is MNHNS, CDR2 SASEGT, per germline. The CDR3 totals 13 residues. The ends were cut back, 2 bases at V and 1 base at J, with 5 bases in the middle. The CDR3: CASSEQPNTEAFF. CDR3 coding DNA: TGTGCCAGCAGTGAACAGCCGAACACTGAAGCTTTCTTT.

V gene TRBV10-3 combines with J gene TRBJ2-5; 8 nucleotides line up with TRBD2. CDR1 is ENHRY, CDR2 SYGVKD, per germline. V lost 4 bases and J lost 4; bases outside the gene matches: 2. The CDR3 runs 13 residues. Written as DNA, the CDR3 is TGTGCCATCAGTGCGGGGGGGCCAGAGACCCAGTACTTC. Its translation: CAISAGGPETQYF.

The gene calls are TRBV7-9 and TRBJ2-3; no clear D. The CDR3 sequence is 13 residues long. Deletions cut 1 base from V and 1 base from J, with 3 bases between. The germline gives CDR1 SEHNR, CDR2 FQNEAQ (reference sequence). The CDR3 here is CASSLEGTDTQYF. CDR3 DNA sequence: TGTGCCAGCAGCTTAGAGGGCACAGATACGCAGTATTTT.

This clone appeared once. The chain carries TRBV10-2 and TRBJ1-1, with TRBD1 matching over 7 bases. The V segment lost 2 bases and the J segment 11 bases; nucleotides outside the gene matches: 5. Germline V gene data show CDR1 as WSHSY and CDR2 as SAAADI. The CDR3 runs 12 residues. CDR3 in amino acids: CASSERDREAFF. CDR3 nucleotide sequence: TGCGCCAGCAGTGAGAGAGACAGGGAGGCTTTCTTT.

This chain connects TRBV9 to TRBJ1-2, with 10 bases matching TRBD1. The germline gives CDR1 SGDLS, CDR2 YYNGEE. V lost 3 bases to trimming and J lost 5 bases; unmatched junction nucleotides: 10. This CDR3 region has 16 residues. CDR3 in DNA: TGTGCCAGCAGCGACAACCGGGACAGGGGATCTTATGGCTACACCTTC. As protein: CASSDNRDRGSYGYTF.

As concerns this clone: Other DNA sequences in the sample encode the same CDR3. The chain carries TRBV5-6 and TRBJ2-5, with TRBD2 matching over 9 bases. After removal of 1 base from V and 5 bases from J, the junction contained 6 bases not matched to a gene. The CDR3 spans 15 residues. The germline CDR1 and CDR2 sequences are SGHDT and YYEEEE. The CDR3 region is CASSLLAGGRETQYF. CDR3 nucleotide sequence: TGTGCCAGCAGCTTGCTGGCGGGGGGGCGGGAGACCCAGTACTTC.

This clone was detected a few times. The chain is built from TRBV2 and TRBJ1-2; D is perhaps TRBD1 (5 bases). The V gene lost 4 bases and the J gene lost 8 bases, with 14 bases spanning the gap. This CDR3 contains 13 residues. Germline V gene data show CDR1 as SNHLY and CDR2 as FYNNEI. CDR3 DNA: TGTGCCAGCAGTGTAGACAGCTACGCGGGCTACACCTTC. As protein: CASSVDSYAGYTF.

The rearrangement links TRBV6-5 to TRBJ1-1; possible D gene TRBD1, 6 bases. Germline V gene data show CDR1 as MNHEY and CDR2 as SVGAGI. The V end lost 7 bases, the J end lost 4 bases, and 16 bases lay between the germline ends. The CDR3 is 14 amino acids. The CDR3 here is CASNGGRVVTEAFF. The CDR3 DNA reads TGTGCCAGCAACGGGGGGCGAGTTGTCACTGAAGCTTTCTTT.

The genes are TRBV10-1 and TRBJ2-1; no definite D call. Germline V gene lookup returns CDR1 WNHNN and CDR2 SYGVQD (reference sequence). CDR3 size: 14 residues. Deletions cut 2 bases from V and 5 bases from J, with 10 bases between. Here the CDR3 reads CASSEDPFDNEQFF. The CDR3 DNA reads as TGCGCCAGCAGTGAGGACCCATTCGACAATGAGCAGTTCTTC.

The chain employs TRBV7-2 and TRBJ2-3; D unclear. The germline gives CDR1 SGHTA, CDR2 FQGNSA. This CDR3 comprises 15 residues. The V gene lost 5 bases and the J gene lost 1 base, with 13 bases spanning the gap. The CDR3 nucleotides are TGTGCCAGCAGCCTCCAAATGGTGGGCACAGATACGCAGTATTTT. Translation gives CASSLQMVGTDTQYF.

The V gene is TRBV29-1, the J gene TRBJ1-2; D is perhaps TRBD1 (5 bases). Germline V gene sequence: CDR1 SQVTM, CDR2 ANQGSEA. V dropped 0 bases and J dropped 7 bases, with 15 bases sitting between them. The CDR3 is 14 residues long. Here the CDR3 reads CSVEEEEGMSGYTF. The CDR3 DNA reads TGCAGCGTTGAAGAGGAGGAGGGGATGAGTGGCTACACCTTC.

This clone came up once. The CDR3 loop reads CASSVVVSDTQYF. The CDR3 nucleotides are TGTGCCAGCAGTGTAGTGGTTTCGGATACGCAGTATTTT. The chain employs TRBV2 and TRBJ2-3; no definite D call. The CDR3 consists of 13 residues. The germline V gene has CDR1 SNHLY and CDR2 FYNNEI. Trimming stripped 4 bases from V and 6 bases from J, with 11 bases between.

Written as DNA, the CDR3 is TGTGCCAGCCAGCGGGGGGAATCCTACGAGCAGTACTTC. As protein: CASQRGESYEQYF. V is TRBV3-1 (or the pseudogene TRBV3-2) and J is TRBJ2-7; 9 bases line up with TRBD2. V trimming: 8 bases; J trimming: 1 base; junction bases outside the gene matches: 3. CDR1 and CDR2 (germline): LGHDT, YNNKEL (reference sequence). The CDR3 runs to 13 residues.

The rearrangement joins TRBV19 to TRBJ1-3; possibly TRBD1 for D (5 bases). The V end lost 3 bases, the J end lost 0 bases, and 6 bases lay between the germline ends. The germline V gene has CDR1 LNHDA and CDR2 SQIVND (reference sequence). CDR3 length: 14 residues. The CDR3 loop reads CASSIGGSGNTIYF. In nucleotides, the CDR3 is TGTGCCAGTAGTATCGGGGGCTCTGGAAACACCATATATTTT.

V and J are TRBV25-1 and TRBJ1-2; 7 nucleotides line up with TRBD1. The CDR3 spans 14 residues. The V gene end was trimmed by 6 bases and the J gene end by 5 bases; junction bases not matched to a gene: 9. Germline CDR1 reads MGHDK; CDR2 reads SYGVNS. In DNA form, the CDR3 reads TGTGCCAGCAGGGGACAGTCTTTATTTTATGGCTACACCTTC. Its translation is CASRGQSLFYGYTF.

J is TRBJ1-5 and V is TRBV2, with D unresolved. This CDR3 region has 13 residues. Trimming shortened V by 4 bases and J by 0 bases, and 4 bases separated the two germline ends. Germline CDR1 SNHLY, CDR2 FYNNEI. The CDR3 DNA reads TGTGCCAGCAGTGTATATAGCAATCAGCCCCAGCATTTT. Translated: CASSVYSNQPQHF. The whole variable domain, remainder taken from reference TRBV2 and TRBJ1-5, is EPEVTQTPSHQVTQMGQEVILRCVPISNHLYFYWYRQILGQKVEFLVSFYNNEISEKSEIFDDQFSVERPDGSNFTLKIRSTKLEDSAMYFCASSVYSNQPQHFGDGTRLSIL.

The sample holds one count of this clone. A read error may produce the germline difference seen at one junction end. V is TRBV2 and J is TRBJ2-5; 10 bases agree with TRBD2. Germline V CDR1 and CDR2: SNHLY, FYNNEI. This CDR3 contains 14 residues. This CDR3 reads CASSLLAGSGTQYF. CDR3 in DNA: TGTGCCAGCAGCTTACTAGCGGGGAGTGGGACCCAATACTTC.

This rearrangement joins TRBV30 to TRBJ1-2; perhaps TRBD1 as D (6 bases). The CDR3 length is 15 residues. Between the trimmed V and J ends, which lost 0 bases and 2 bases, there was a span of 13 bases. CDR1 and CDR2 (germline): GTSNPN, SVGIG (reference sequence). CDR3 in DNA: TGTGCCTGGAGTGTCGGACAGCCAGCCAACTATGGCTACACCTTC. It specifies CAWSVGQPANYGYTF.

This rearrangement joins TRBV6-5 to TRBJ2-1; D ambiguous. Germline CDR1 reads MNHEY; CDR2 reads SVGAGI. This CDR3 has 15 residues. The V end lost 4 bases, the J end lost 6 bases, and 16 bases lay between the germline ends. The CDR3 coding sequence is TGTGCCAGCAGTTCCCTGAACCGTTATCGCAATGAGCAGTTCTTC. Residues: CASSSLNRYRNEQFF.

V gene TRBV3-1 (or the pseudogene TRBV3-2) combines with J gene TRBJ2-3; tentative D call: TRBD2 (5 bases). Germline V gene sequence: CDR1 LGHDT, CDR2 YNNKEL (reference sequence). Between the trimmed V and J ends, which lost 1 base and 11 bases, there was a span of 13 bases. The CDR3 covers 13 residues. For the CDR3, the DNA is TGTGCCAGCAGCCAAGCAGGAGGAACGGGGCAGTATTTT. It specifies CASSQAGGTGQYF.

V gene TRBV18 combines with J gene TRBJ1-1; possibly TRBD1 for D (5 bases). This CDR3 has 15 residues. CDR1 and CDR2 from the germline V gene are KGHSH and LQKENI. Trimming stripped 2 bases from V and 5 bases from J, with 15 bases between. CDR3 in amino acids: CASSPYVGVETEAFF. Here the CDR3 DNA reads TGTGCCAGCTCACCATACGTAGGGGTCGAGACTGAAGCTTTCTTT.

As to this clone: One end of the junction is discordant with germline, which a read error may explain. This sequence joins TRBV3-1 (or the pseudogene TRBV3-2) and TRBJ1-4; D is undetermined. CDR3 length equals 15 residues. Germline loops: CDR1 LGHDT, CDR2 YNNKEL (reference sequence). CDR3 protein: CASIQNGRRNEKLFF. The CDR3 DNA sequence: TGTGCCAGCATCCAAAATGGGCGTAGGAATGAAAAACTGTTTTTT.